This T cell receptor beta chain was retrieved from a study of cytomegalovirus exposure and HLA in healthy donors. J gave up 6 bases and V 4 bases, and 3 bases lay outside the gene matches. From germline, CDR1 is SGHDN and CDR2 FVKESK. The CDR3 loop spans 14 amino acids. 13 Jbeta primers and 60 Vbeta primers were used for the PCR. The method was immunoSEQ multiplex PCR; TCRdb's version includes in-frame clones alone and lacks a portion of them. The profile covers around 180,000 clones, with around 84% appearing a single time and 1% taken by the ten largest. Sequences were obtained from PBMCs. This receptor was obtained from a boy aged 2-15 years in good health and CMV-seronegative. The chain couples TRBV14 to TRBJ1-6, with 7 nucleotides matching TRBD1. The CDR3 protein is CASSPTGSNSPLHF. CDR3 sequence (DNA): TGTGCCAGCAGCCCGACAGGGTCTAATTCACCCCTCCACTTT.